A selection of T cell receptor beta chains follows, all from one sample in a study of T-cell reconstitution after alpha-beta-depleted transplantation in children. In TCRdb, the PCR reads were re-called with MiXCR into one record per CDR3 protein. There are about 16,000 distinct CDR3 sequences in the sample; less than 9.5% occur only once, and 36% lies in the top ten. The sequences come from PBMCs, mostly from graft donor cells, collected 60 days after TCRalphabeta/CD19-depleted stem cell transplant. The receptors come from a boy under two years old who had a stem cell transplant for Wiskott-Aldrich syndrome, so the T cells may come from the graft donor. Each CDR3 is given without its conserved first and last residue. D genes are given only for firm matches.

d_call | v_call | cdr3_aa
TRBD2 | TRBV28 | ASSSGLAGGRF
. | TRBV5-1 | ASSPEGYYGYT
. | TRBV3-1 | ASSHVPGVGYT
. | TRBV7-9 | ASSSGAGQPQH
TRBD2 | TRBV11-2 | ASSLVVVAPSGVSSYNEQF
TRBD1 | TRBV6-5 | ASSYIQGARTEAF
TRBD2 | TRBV7-9 | ASSRLGWTSGRVKNEQF
. | TRBV7-3 | ASSLSLGETQY
TRBD2 | TRBV29-1 | SVERGGGGGDTQY
. | TRBV19 | ASSVDSSSYNEQF
TRBD1 | TRBV9 | ASSVLGTGGQETQY
TRBD1 | TRBV30 | AWTGQGYTEAF
. | TRBV9 | ASSVGGTYGYT
TRBD2 | TRBV2 | ASRVNLLAGA
. | TRBV4-2 | ASSRLCADTQY
TRBD2 | TRBV20-1 | SATIPGLATDTQY
. | TRBV7-9 | ASSLEQALGYNEQF
TRBD1 | TRBV20-1 | SAARRTGISYEQY
. | TRBV29-1 | SELEFNEQF
. | TRBV24-1 | ATSDLPGELF
TRBD2 | TRBV20-1 | SARWRGGGSGANVLT
TRBD1 | TRBV3-1 | ATTQGTGGQETQY
TRBD2 | TRBV19 | ASSMKAGALGGELF
. | TRBV6-5 | ASALDPEETQY
TRBD1 | TRBV6-5 | ASSYGTVNEQF
. | TRBV27 | LQGWITGGGYT
. | TRBV20-1 | SAKVIARGGTQY
TRBD2 | TRBV28 | ASSPLAGGRSTDTQY
. | TRBV5-6 | ASSSRQRNTIY
. | TRBV6-1 | ASSVIRTDTQY
TRBD2 | TRBV29-1 | SVVDRLARDTQY
. | TRBV4-3 | ASSPDEGNTEVF
. | TRBV12-3/TRBV12-4 | ASSVRNEQF
. | TRBV20-1 | SARDYREGGTEAF
TRBD2 | TRBV3-1 | ASSQDVAGPRF
TRBD2 | TRBV3-1 | ASSHSGSSYNEQF
. | TRBV18 | ASSPGKETQY
. | TRBV7-9 | ASSLTMGAGNTEAF
. | TRBV2 | ASSAFRPSLTDTQY
TRBD2 | TRBV20-1 | SASKGTSGLTDTQY
TRBD2 | TRBV15 | ATSRDGASGSSGANVLT
. | TRBV5-1 | ASSLASGYPNEQF
. | TRBV19 | ASSPDSYYEQY
. | TRBV7-9 | ASSSLDAGPGDEQF
TRBD1 | TRBV28 | ASSFRTGGTDTQY
. | TRBV20-1 | SASPRWGSYEQY
TRBD2 | TRBV20-1 | SARPSGLAPSNEQF
. | TRBV6-6 | ASSPANSPLH
. | TRBV5-5 | ASSPGIGSSNYNEQF
. | TRBV6-6 | ASREGGYEQY
TRBD2 | TRBV20-1 | SGGGAGGPDTQY
. | TRBV29-1 | SVEGLGGGETQY
. | TRBV4-1 | ASSQVPVKSSYEQY
. | TRBV4-2 | AISPGAENTEAF
. | TRBV7-2 | ASSRSREAYEQY
. | TRBV19 | ASRPGFQGRPYSNQPQH
. | TRBV7-3 | ASSVGGSGYEQY
TRBD1 | TRBV20-1 | SARQGASGANVLT
. | TRBV10-3 | AISESRGSLYGYT
TRBD1 | TRBV7-8 | ASSLVPWGQGTYEQY